This T cell receptor beta chain appears in the sequencing data of a study of blood T cell repertoires in COVID-19. Study details: There were acute and convalescent COVID-19 samples, and they came from the United States, Italy and Spain. PBMCs, B-cell-depleted T cells, or T cells provided the cDNA or gDNA that made up the material.

Trimming cost V 1 base and J 3 bases, with 16 bases left between them. The CDR3 is 17 residues long. The germline V gene encodes CDR1 LGHDT and CDR2 YNNKEL (reference sequence). The assay was immunoSEQ multiplex PCR, and TCRdb's table has in-frame clones only and misses some. The data show about 69,000 clones, under 95% seen once. The rearrangement uses TRBV3-1 (or the pseudogene TRBV3-2) and TRBJ2-1; maybe TRBD2 (6 bases). The source is a woman aged 60-75 years with active COVID-19. The material sequenced was peripheral blood. The CDR3 DNA reads TGTGCCAGCAGCCAAGGCCGATCGGGACTCGGCTACAATGAGCAGTTCTTC. Amino acid sequence: CASSQGRSGLGYNEQFF.